This T cell receptor beta chain was retrieved from a study of early T cells in non-severe SARS-CoV-2 infection. Background on the study: It was bulk RNA from unsorted whole blood that was sequenced, and the chains were unpaired. The study's findings and limits: Matches to VDJdb favored anti-spike CD8 responses and missed private and CD4 specificities.

This clonotype was detected ten times or more. What it recognizes is unknown. The CDR3 has 14 residues. The V gene's germline CDR1 is MNHNS and CDR2 SASEGT. The V end lost 4 bases, the J end lost 3 bases, and 10 bases lay between the germline ends. Unique molecular identifiers (one per individual cDNA molecule) were attached. TCRdb ran MiXCR on the 5' RACE reads and lists one entry per CDR3 protein. This sample has some 80,000 distinct CDR3 sequences; 5% occur once, and the top ten carry under 8%. The genes are TRBV6-1 and TRBJ1-5; D call uncertain. The receptor was isolated from an adult who was a healthcare worker with PCR-confirmed SARS-CoV-2 infection or an uninfected control (not recorded which). This material consisted of whole blood, taken at baseline. DNA of the CDR3: TGTGCCAGCAGTGGGGTCTCCGCCAATCAGCCCCAGCATTTT. Its translation: CASSGVSANQPQHF.